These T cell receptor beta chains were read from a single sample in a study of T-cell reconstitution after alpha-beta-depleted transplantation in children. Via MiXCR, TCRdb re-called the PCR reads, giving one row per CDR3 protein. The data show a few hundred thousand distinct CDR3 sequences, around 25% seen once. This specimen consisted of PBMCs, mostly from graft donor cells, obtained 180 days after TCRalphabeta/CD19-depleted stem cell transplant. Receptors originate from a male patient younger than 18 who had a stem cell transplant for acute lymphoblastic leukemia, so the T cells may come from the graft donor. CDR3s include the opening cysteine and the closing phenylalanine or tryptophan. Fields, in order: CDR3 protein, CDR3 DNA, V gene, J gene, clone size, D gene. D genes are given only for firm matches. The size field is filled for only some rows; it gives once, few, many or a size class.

cdr3_aa: CASSPGLARGDEQFF
cdr3_nt: TGCGCCAGCAGCCCGGGACTAGCGAGAGGGGATGAGCAGTTCTTC
v_call: TRBV4-1
j_call: TRBJ2-1
clone_size: once
d_call: TRBD2

cdr3_aa: CAISEVAGSYNEQFF
cdr3_nt: TGTGCCATCAGTGAAGTAGCGGGGAGCTACAATGAGCAGTTCTTC
v_call: TRBV10-3
j_call: TRBJ2-1
clone_size: few
d_call: TRBD2

cdr3_aa: CASRPGQGSGPQHF
cdr3_nt: TGCGCCAGCAGACCGGGACAGGGGTCTGGGCCCCAGCATTTT
v_call: TRBV5-1
j_call: TRBJ1-5
clone_size: .
d_call: TRBD1

cdr3_aa: CASSLLAGNYEQYF
cdr3_nt: TGTGCCAGCAGCTTATTAGCGGGGAACTACGAGCAGTACTTC
v_call: TRBV11-2
j_call: TRBJ2-7
clone_size: .
d_call: TRBD2

cdr3_aa: CATSDSNEGKLFF
cdr3_nt: TGTGCCACCAGTGATTCTAACGAGGGGAAACTGTTTTTT
v_call: TRBV24-1
j_call: TRBJ2-2
clone_size: few
d_call: .

cdr3_aa: CASRLRPQETQYF
cdr3_nt: TGTGCCAGCAGGCTAAGGCCCCAAGAGACCCAGTACTTC
v_call: TRBV12-3/TRBV12-4
j_call: TRBJ2-5
clone_size: .
d_call: .

cdr3_aa: CSAGSGRRVQFF
cdr3_nt: TGCAGTGCGGGGAGCGGGAGGAGGGTGCAGTTCTTC
v_call: TRBV20-1
j_call: TRBJ2-1
clone_size: few
d_call: TRBD2

cdr3_aa: CASSQGTGVQPQHF
cdr3_nt: TGTGCCAGCAGCCAAGGAACAGGGGTTCAGCCCCAGCATTTT
v_call: TRBV4-2
j_call: TRBJ1-5
clone_size: few
d_call: TRBD1

cdr3_aa: CASSDRSHNSPLHF
cdr3_nt: TGTGCCAGCAGTGACAGAAGTCATAATTCACCCCTCCACTTT
v_call: TRBV6-1
j_call: TRBJ1-6
clone_size: .
d_call: .

cdr3_aa: CASSFWRGNEQFF
cdr3_nt: TGTGCCAGCAGCTTTTGGCGGGGCAATGAGCAGTTCTTC
v_call: TRBV7-9
j_call: TRBJ2-1
clone_size: few
d_call: .

cdr3_aa: CASSLRGQGNTGELFF
cdr3_nt: TGTGCCAGCAGTCTTCGGGGACAGGGGAACACCGGGGAGCTGTTTTTT
v_call: TRBV7-7
j_call: TRBJ2-2
clone_size: few
d_call: TRBD1

cdr3_aa: CSARDPRLAYEQYF
cdr3_nt: TGCAGTGCTAGAGATCCGCGTCTAGCCTACGAGCAGTACTTC
v_call: TRBV20-1
j_call: TRBJ2-7
clone_size: .
d_call: .

cdr3_aa: CASSKAAYSGRSWNEQFF
cdr3_nt: TGTGCCAGCAGCAAAGCGGCTTATAGCGGGAGAAGTTGGAATGAGCAGTTCTTC
v_call: TRBV21-1
j_call: TRBJ2-1
clone_size: few
d_call: .

cdr3_aa: CASSLSGVEETQYF
cdr3_nt: TGTGCCAGCAGCTTATCAGGGGTGGAAGAGACCCAGTACTTC
v_call: TRBV7-2
j_call: TRBJ2-5
clone_size: .
d_call: .

cdr3_aa: CASSVHAGSSYNEQFF
cdr3_nt: TGTGCCAGCAGCGTGCACGCAGGGAGCTCCTACAATGAGCAGTTCTTC
v_call: TRBV11-2
j_call: TRBJ2-1
clone_size: many
d_call: .

cdr3_aa: CASSIPGQGVQDTQYF
cdr3_nt: TGTGCCAGCAGCATTCCGGGACAGGGTGTCCAAGATACGCAGTATTTT
v_call: TRBV11-2
j_call: TRBJ2-3
clone_size: .
d_call: TRBD1

cdr3_aa: CSARAADSTGIF
cdr3_nt: TGCAGTGCTAGAGCGGCGGACAGTACGGGGATCTTT
v_call: TRBV20-1
j_call: TRBJ1-1
clone_size: few
d_call: .

cdr3_aa: CASSIMGGTQYF
cdr3_nt: TGTGCCAGCAGCATAATGGGGGGCACGCAGTATTTT
v_call: TRBV14
j_call: TRBJ2-3
clone_size: .
d_call: .

cdr3_aa: CSALPGHGYGYTF
cdr3_nt: TGCAGCGCCCTGCCCGGGCACGGCTATGGCTACACCTTC
v_call: TRBV29-1
j_call: TRBJ1-2
clone_size: .
d_call: .

cdr3_aa: CASSERNSYEQYF
cdr3_nt: TGTGCCAGCAGCGAGCGGAACTCCTACGAGCAGTACTTC
v_call: TRBV2
j_call: TRBJ2-7
clone_size: .
d_call: .

cdr3_aa: CASSKERTGKGFCGNTIYF
cdr3_nt: TGTGCCAGCAGCAAAGAGAGGACAGGGAAGGGGTTTTGTGGAAACACCATATATTTT
v_call: TRBV21-1
j_call: TRBJ1-3
clone_size: few
d_call: .

cdr3_aa: CASSLGRGRGLTEAFF
cdr3_nt: TGTGCCAGCAGCTTAGGAAGGGGTAGGGGGTTAACTGAAGCTTTCTTT
v_call: TRBV7-2
j_call: TRBJ1-1
clone_size: few
d_call: .

cdr3_aa: CSVGASGRSTDTQYF
cdr3_nt: TGCAGCGTTGGGGCTAGCGGGAGGAGCACAGATACGCAGTATTTT
v_call: TRBV29-1
j_call: TRBJ2-3
clone_size: few
d_call: TRBD2

cdr3_aa: CASSDSGLAGYNEQFF
cdr3_nt: TGTGCCAGCAGTGACTCAGGACTAGCGGGTTACAATGAGCAGTTCTTC
v_call: TRBV6-4
j_call: TRBJ2-1
clone_size: .
d_call: TRBD2

cdr3_aa: CASSQVQWTSVYNEQFF
cdr3_nt: TGTGCCAGCAGCCAAGTTCAGTGGACTAGCGTTTACAATGAGCAGTTCTTC
v_call: TRBV4-2
j_call: TRBJ2-1
clone_size: .
d_call: TRBD2